These T cell receptor beta chains were read from a single sample in a study of T cell responses to AZD1222 COVID-19 vaccine. Some clones are missing from TCRdb's copy, which holds only in-frame ones; the method was immunoSEQ multiplex PCR. The sample has some 150,000 clones, 75% to 90% seen once. Sequenced here: peripheral blood, sampled on day 0 of MenACWY control vaccination. These receptors were collected from an adult in good health. Both conserved end residues are trimmed from each CDR3.

J gene: TRBJ1-4; V gene: TRBV30; CDR3 protein: AWSVGGNNEKLF
J gene: TRBJ2-4; V gene: TRBV29-1; CDR3 protein: SVERGNIQY
J gene: TRBJ1-3; V gene: TRBV7-8; CDR3 protein: AIFQPGKDSGNTIY
J gene: TRBJ1-1; V gene: TRBV2; CDR3 protein: ASSFRTGLDTEAF
J gene: TRBJ1-1; V gene: TRBV10-3; CDR3 protein: AISGGTGDTEAF
J gene: TRBJ2-4; V gene: TRBV19; CDR3 protein: ASSRGTSGALAKNIQY
J gene: TRBJ2-6; V gene: TRBV2; CDR3 protein: ATERDGPSGANVLT
J gene: TRBJ1-2; V gene: TRBV5-1; CDR3 protein: ASSLQGGADGYT
J gene: TRBJ2-2; V gene: TRBV24-1; CDR3 protein: ATSTSRVNTGELF
J gene: TRBJ1-5; V gene: TRBV11-2; CDR3 protein: ASSSQDRGVGSNQPQH
J gene: TRBJ2-1; V gene: TRBV11-3; CDR3 protein: ASSLGTGYLAGTYNEQF
J gene: TRBJ2-2; V gene: TRBV28; CDR3 protein: ASSPPGQGVTGELF
J gene: TRBJ1-5; V gene: TRBV19; CDR3 protein: ASSIGNWRIDPQSNQPQH
J gene: TRBJ2-2; V gene: TRBV9; CDR3 protein: ASSVVGTANTGELF
J gene: TRBJ2-7; V gene: TRBV20-1; CDR3 protein: SASTQDGSYEQY
J gene: TRBJ1-1; V gene: TRBV9; CDR3 protein: ASSLLGVNTEAF
J gene: TRBJ2-1; V gene: TRBV4-1; CDR3 protein: ASSRSISSYNEQF
J gene: TRBJ1-1; V gene: TRBV12-3/TRBV12-4; CDR3 protein: ASSPGTVVF
J gene: TRBJ1-3; V gene: TRBV6-2/TRBV6-3; CDR3 protein: ASSRQTGNTIY
J gene: TRBJ2-3; V gene: TRBV4-2; CDR3 protein: ASRTPGLAGTDTQY
J gene: TRBJ1-2; V gene: TRBV27; CDR3 protein: ASSLHPSGGINYGYT
J gene: TRBJ2-3; V gene: TRBV5-1; CDR3 protein: ASSGQGAGDTQY
J gene: TRBJ1-2; V gene: TRBV3-1/TRBV3-2; CDR3 protein: ASSLGFNYGYT
J gene: TRBJ2-2; V gene: TRBV6-5; CDR3 protein: ASSYRHPTGELF
J gene: TRBJ2-1; V gene: TRBV6-5; CDR3 protein: ASSPVRGGYNEQF
J gene: TRBJ1-4; V gene: TRBV3-1/TRBV3-2; CDR3 protein: ASSHGTGAEKLF
J gene: TRBJ1-2; V gene: TRBV3-1/TRBV3-2; CDR3 protein: ASSQVTRTGGGGYT
J gene: TRBJ1-3; V gene: TRBV19; CDR3 protein: ASSLGVLSGNTIY
J gene: TRBJ2-1; V gene: TRBV11-1; CDR3 protein: ASSLRPSGHEQF
J gene: TRBJ1-6; V gene: TRBV6-6; CDR3 protein: ASSPTGGSYNSPLH
J gene: TRBJ1-2; V gene: TRBV25-1; CDR3 protein: ASSRQGDGYT
J gene: TRBJ2-3; V gene: TRBV7-9; CDR3 protein: ASSPLVAGGSTDTQY
J gene: TRBJ1-2; V gene: TRBV7-9; CDR3 protein: ASSPRRDHSGGYT
J gene: TRBJ1-3; V gene: TRBV5-1; CDR3 protein: ASSPLQGISGNTIY
J gene: TRBJ1-3; V gene: TRBV18; CDR3 protein: ASSTGADSGNTIY
J gene: TRBJ1-1; V gene: TRBV3-1/TRBV3-2; CDR3 protein: ASSQAHSRGTEAF
J gene: TRBJ1-5; V gene: TRBV19; CDR3 protein: ASTKRGRYNQPQH
J gene: TRBJ2-7; V gene: TRBV9; CDR3 protein: ASSVDWLGYEQY
J gene: TRBJ2-3; V gene: TRBV4-1; CDR3 protein: ASTHRPPETEIVDTQY
J gene: TRBJ2-3; V gene: TRBV25-1; CDR3 protein: ASSEWADTQY
J gene: TRBJ1-2; V gene: TRBV4-1; CDR3 protein: ASSQGTRQAIQYGYT
J gene: TRBJ2-7; V gene: TRBV3-1/TRBV3-2; CDR3 protein: ASSQVHGTNYEQY
J gene: TRBJ2-5; V gene: TRBV5-1; CDR3 protein: ASRYSGGPPQETQY
J gene: TRBJ1-2; V gene: TRBV19; CDR3 protein: ASSQKVANYGYT
J gene: TRBJ2-3; V gene: TRBV9; CDR3 protein: ASSVAGGVTDTQY
J gene: TRBJ2-2; V gene: TRBV2; CDR3 protein: ASSEWPTGELF
J gene: TRBJ1-5; V gene: TRBV6-5; CDR3 protein: ASRRTAQTGPQH
J gene: TRBJ1-6; V gene: TRBV29-1; CDR3 protein: SVREGFGNSPLH
J gene: TRBJ2-5; V gene: TRBV12-3/TRBV12-4; CDR3 protein: ASSGGETQY